This T cell receptor (beta chain) was identified in a study of T cell responses to AZD1222 COVID-19 vaccine. General study findings and limits: After the peak T cell response, and only then, were repertoires sampled. Spike-specific TCR breadth and depth rose after two AZD1222 doses.

As concerns this clone: Its antigen is unidentified.

Method: immunoSEQ multiplex PCR; TCRdb's copy keeps in-frame clones and lacks some. The table lists about 220,000 clones, more than 85% of them singletons. The V and J ends lost 3 bases and 5 bases respectively, with 13 bases between them. The germline gives CDR1 DFQATT, CDR2 SNEGSKA (reference sequence). This CDR3 has 13 amino acids. The clonotype originates from an adult in good health. The starting material was peripheral blood, obtained on day 0 of MenACWY control vaccination. The V and J genes are TRBV20-1 and TRBJ1-2; D is uncertain. CDR3: CSASRSGQYGYTF. The CDR3, as DNA: TGCAGTGCTAGTAGGTCTGGGCAGTATGGCTACACCTTC.